This T cell receptor (beta chain) was documented in a study of read filtering for tumor transcriptome and immune sequencing (dated by TCRdb to 2018 to 2021). Broadly, across the study: Of the patients in the cohort, around 18 were male and more than 12 were female, and their mean age was about 72 years, with a range of roughly 40 to 80. After DNase treatment, whole-transcriptome libraries were prepared using the TruSeq RNA Access Library Prep Kit. Per sample, about 3.5 to 10.27 million TCR-region mapped reads were obtained with IR-seq, compared with only roughly 80 to 1273 with RNA-seq. By revised international staging, roughly 8 patients were R-ISS I, around 15 were R-ISS II and about seven were R-ISS III. As a main aim, a read-filtering strategy for immune repertoire data was addressed, with the specific question being whether clonotypes supported by a single read should be removed. TCR repertoires obtained by targeted immune repertoire sequencing and by bulk whole-transcriptome sequencing performed on the same bone marrow samples were compared. Points the paper makes about the study in general: Compared with RNA-seq, IR-seq captured clonotypes at much higher depth and more reliably, and a smaller IR-seq throughput was enough to identify most shared clonotypes. In IR-seq, 80% to 85% of clonotypes but 3% to 4.5% of total reads were represented by single-read clonotypes, whereas in RNA-seq, about 69% of clonotypes and approximately 44% of reads were represented by single-read clonotypes. The correlation between IR-seq and RNA-seq shared clonotype proportions was increased by removal of single-read clonotypes. The sorted CD138-negative fraction was not purified T cells but a mixed bone marrow immune population.

The Immunoverse kit was used to build TCR libraries from about 430 ng RNA, with molecular barcoded adaptors covering alpha/delta and beta/gamma chains. TCR library preparation was performed with the same RNA that was used for transcriptome sequencing. Sequencing of TCR libraries was carried out on an Illumina HiSeq 4000 with 2 x 150 cycles. The original methods were these. MiXCR aligned TCR reads to human V, D, J and C references and assembled the aligned reads into CDR3 clonotypes, with quality filtering and error correction included. The tcR package in R was used for analysis of clonotype counts and gene usage diversity. Raw mapping reads were checked after the RNA-seq reads had been mapped by STAR aligner version 2.5.3a onto the human GRCh37 genome. To test the effect of sequencing depth on detected clonotypes, IR-seq fastq files were randomly downsampled using Seqtk 1.3. In-frame beta chains were kept once TCRdb had trimmed the public reads at Q25 with fastp and called clones with MiXCR. When rows share a CDR3 protein, they turn into one entry using the most common DNA and genes. These V and J calls are TCRdb output, not the study's own analysis. This sample gives 50,000 to 65,000 distinct CDR3 sequences in total; around 19% of them show up just once. Together, the top ten hold 9.5% to 13% of the sample.

This clonotype was found many times. Which antigen it targets is not known. Base quality data are lacking; no much larger clone is found one base away. The germline ends are 11 bases apart after V is trimmed by 5 bases and J by 6 bases. The CDR3 numbers 13 residues from cysteine through phenylalanine. Solely the CDR3 DNA is kept, with 39 bases framed from the first base. CDR1 and CDR2 were assigned from the germline V gene (reference sequence) as PRHDT and FYEKMQ. Every patient had bone marrow sampled at the time of active disease. Isolation of bone marrow mononuclear cells was performed by Ficoll-Hypaque density gradient centrifugation. Myeloma plasma cells were removed and CD138-negative cells were collected by negative selection after labeling with CD138 magnetic microbeads on a MACS separator. Flow cytometry on an Attune NxT with CD138 antibodies was used to check the purity of the isolated cells. Total RNA was extracted with TRIzol reagent and quantified with a NanoDrop spectrophotometer. For each patient, paired RNA-seq and IR-seq were run on the CD138-negative bone marrow sample from that patient.

This TCR was recovered from a donor at least 40 years old with multiple myeloma. The specimen sequenced was a population of CD138-negative cells sorted from bone marrow. The cell subset or site label, as the study defines it: bone marrow mononuclear cells depleted of CD138+ plasma/myeloma cells by negative magnetic selection. The V and J segments used are TRBV13 and TRBJ2-1; the D gene cannot be resolved reliably. The CDR3 region: CASSPRAPNEQFF. The DNA is TGTGCCAGCAGCCCCCGGGCCCCCAATGAGCAGTTCTTC.